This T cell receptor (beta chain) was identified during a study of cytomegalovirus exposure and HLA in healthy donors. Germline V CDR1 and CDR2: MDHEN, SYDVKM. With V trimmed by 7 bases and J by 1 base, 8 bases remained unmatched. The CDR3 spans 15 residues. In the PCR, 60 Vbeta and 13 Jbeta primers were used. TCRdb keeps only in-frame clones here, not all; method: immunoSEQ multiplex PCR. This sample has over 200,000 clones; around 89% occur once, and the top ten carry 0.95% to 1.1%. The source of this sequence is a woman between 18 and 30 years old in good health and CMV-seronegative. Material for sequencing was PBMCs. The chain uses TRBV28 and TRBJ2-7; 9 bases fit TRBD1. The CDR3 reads CASTTPGTGSYEQYF. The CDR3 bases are TGTGCCAGCACCACCCCCGGGACAGGGTCCTACGAGCAGTACTTC.